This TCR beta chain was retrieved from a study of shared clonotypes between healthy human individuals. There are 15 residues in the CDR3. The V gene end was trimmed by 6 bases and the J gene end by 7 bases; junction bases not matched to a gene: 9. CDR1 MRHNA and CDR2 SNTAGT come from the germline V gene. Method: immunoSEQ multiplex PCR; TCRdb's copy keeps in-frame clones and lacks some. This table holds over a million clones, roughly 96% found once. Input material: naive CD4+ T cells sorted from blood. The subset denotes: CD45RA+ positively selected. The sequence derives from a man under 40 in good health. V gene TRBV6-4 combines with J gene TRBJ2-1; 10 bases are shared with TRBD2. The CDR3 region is CASSETSGTLNEQFF. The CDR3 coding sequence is TGTGCCAGCAGCGAAACTAGCGGGACCCTAAATGAGCAGTTCTTC.